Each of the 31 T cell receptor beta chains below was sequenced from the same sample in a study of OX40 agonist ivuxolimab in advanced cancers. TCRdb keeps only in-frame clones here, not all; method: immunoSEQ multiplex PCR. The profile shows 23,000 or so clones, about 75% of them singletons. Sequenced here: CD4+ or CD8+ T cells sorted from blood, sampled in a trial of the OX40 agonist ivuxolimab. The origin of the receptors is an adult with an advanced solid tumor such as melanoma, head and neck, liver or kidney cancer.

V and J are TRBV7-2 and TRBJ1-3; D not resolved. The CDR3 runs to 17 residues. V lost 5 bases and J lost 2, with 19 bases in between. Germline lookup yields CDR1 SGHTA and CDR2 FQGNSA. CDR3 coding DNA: TGTGCCAGCAGCCCAATACTCAGACGGACCCCTGGAAACACCATATATTTT. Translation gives CASSPILRRTPGNTIYF.

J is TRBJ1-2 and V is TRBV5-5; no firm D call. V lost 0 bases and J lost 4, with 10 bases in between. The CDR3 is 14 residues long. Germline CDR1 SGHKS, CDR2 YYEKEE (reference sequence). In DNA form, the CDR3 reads TGTGCCAGCAGCTTGGGGCCCTATCGCTATGGCTACACCTTC. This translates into CASSLGPYRYGYTF.

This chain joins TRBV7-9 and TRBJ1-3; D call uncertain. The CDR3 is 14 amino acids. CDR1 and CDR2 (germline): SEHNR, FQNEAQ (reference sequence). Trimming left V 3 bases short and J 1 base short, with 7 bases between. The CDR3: CASSLVGSGNTIYF. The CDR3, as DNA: TGTGCCAGCAGCTTGGTGGGATCTGGAAACACCATATATTTT.

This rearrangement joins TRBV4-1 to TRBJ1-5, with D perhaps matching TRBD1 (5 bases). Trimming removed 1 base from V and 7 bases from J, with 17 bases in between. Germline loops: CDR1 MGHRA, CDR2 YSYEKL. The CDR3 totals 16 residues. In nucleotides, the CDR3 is TGCGCCAGCAGCCAAGGTTCGCAGGGCCCTAGGCAGCCCCAGCATTTT. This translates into CASSQGSQGPRQPQHF.

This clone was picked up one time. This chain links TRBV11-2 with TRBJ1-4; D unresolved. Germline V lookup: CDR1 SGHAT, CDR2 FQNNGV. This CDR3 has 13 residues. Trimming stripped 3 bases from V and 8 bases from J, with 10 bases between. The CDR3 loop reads CASSFSISEKLFF. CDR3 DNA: TGTGCCAGCAGCTTCAGCATAAGCGAAAAACTGTTTTTT.

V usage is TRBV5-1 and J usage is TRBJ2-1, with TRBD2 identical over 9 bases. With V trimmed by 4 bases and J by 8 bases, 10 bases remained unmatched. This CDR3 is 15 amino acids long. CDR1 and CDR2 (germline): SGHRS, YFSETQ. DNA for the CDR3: TGCGCCAGCAGCCGGACCGGGACTAGCTTCCATGAGCAGTTCTTC. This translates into CASSRTGTSFHEQFF. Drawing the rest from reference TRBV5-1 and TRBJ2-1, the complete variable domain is KAGVTQTPRYLIKTRGQQVTLSCSPISGHRSVSWYQQTPGQGLQFLFEYFSETQRNKGNFPGRFSGRQFSNSRSEMNVSTLELGDSALYLCASSRTGTSFHEQFFGPGTRLTVL.

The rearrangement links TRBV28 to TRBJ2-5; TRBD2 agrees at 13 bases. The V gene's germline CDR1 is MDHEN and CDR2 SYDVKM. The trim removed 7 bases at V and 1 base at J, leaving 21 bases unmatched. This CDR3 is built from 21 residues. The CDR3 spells CASTAIPGLAGSGGLQETQYF. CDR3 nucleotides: TGTGCCAGCACCGCGATCCCGGGACTAGCGGGGTCGGGGGGCCTCCAAGAGACCCAGTACTTC.

DNA for the CDR3: TGTGCCAGCAGCGTAGTTGACAGTGCCAGCTCTGGAAACACCATATATTTT. Its protein product is CASSVVDSASSGNTIYF. The chain is built from TRBV9 and TRBJ1-3, with D perhaps TRBD1 (5 bases). The CDR3 covers 17 residues. V was clipped by 0 bases and J by 0 bases, with 13 bases between them. Germline V lookup: CDR1 SGDLS, CDR2 YYNGEE.

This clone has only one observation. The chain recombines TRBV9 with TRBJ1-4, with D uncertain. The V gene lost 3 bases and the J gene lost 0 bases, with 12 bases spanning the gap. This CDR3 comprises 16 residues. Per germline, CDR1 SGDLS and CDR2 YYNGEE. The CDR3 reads CASSGTAIATNEKLFF. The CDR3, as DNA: TGTGCCAGCAGCGGAACAGCAATTGCAACTAATGAAAAACTGTTTTTT.

In DNA, the CDR3 is TGTGCCAGCAGAATACAGGGTACTAGCACAGATACGCAGTATTTT. This sequence encodes CASRIQGTSTDTQYF. The V call is TRBV6-6, the J call TRBJ2-3; tentatively, D is TRBD1 (6 bases). Germline CDR1 is MNHNY and CDR2 is SVGAGI (reference sequence). The CDR3 is made up of 15 amino acids. Trimming stripped 6 bases from V and 0 bases from J, with 13 bases between.

CDR3 region: CASSLGPGGTGGETQYF. CDR3 bases: TGCGCCAGCAGCTTGGGCCCTGGGGGGACAGGTGGTGAGACCCAGTACTTC. This chain links TRBV5-1 with TRBJ2-5, with 8 positions matching TRBD1. The trim removed 0 bases at V and 5 bases at J, leaving 12 bases unmatched. The V gene's germline CDR1 is SGHRS and CDR2 YFSETQ. The CDR3 extends over 17 amino acids.

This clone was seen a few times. The CDR3, as DNA: TGTGCCAGCAGCAGCATGGACGGCAGCACAGATACGCAGTATTTT. Amino acids: CASSSMDGSTDTQYF. The chain couples TRBV5-6 to TRBJ2-3; D is uncertain. Germline values: CDR1 SGHDT, CDR2 YYEEEE. This CDR3 is 15 amino acids long. Trimming removed 4 bases at V and 0 bases at J, with 12 bases between.

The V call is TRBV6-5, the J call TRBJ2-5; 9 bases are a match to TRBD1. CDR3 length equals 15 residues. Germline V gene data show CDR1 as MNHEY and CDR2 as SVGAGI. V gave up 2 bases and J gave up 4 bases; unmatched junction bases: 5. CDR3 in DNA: TGTGCCAGCAGTTACCCAGACAGGGGGGTAGAGACCCAGTACTTC. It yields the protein CASSYPDRGVETQYF.

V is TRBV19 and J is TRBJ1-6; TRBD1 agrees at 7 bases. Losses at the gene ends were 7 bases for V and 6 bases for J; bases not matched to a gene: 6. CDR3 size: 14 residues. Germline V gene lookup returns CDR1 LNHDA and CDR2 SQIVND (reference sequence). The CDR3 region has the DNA TGTGCCAGTACCCCGACAGGGTTTAATTCACCCCTCCACTTT. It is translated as CASTPTGFNSPLHF.

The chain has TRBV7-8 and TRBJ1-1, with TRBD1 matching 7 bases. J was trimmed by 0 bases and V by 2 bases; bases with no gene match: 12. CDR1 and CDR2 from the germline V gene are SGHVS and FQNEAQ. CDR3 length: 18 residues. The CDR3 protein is CASSLKRGTALMNTEAFF. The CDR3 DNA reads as TGTGCCAGCAGCTTAAAGCGAGGGACAGCTTTAATGAACACTGAAGCTTTCTTT. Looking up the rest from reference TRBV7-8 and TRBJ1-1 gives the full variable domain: GAGVSQSPRYKVAKRGQDVALRCDPISGHVSLFWYQQALGQGPEFLTYFQNEAQLDKSGLPSDRFFAERPEGSVSTLKIQRTQQEDSAVYLCASSLKRGTALMNTEAFFGQGTRLTVV.

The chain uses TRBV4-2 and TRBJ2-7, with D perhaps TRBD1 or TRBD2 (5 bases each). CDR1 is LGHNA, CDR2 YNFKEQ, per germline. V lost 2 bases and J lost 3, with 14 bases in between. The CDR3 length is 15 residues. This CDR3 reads CASSQTGTDNYEQYF. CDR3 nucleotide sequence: TGTGCCAGCAGCCAAACCGGGACGGATAACTACGAGCAGTACTTC.

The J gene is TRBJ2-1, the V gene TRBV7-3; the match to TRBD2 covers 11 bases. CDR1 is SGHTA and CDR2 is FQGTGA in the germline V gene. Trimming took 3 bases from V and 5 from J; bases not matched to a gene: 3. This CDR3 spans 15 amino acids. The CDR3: CASSFSGGGHNEQFF. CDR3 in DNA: TGTGCCAGCAGCTTTAGCGGGGGGGGGCACAATGAGCAGTTCTTC.

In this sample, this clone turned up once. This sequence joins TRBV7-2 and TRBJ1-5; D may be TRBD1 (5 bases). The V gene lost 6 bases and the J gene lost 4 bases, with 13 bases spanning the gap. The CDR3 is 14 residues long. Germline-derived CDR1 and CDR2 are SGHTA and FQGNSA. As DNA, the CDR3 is TGTGCCAGCAGACCAGCGGGGGATAATCAGCCCCAGCATTTT. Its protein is CASRPAGDNQPQHF.

The CDR3 sequence is CASSLGRTSGGVDTQYF. The CDR3 nucleotides read TGTGCCAGCAGCCTAGGGCGGACTAGCGGAGGAGTAGATACGCAGTATTTT. The chain employs TRBV7-9 and TRBJ2-3; 10 positions agree with TRBD2. This CDR3 contains 17 residues. Germline V lookup: CDR1 SEHNR, CDR2 FQNEAQ (reference sequence). J lost 5 bases, V lost 5 bases, and 13 bases had no gene match.

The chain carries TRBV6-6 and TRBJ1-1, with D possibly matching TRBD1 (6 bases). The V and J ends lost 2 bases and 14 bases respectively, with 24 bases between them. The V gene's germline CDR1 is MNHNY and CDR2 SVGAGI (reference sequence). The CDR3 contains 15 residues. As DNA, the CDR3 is TGTGCCAGCAGTTACCCCGGACAGCACGGGGTGGATAGGTTCTTT. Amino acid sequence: CASSYPGQHGVDRFF.

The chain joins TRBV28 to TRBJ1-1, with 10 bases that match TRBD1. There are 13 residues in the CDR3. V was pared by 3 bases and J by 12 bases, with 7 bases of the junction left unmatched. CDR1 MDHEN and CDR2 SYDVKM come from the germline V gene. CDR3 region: CASSFQDRGGTFF. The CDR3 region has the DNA TGTGCCAGCAGTTTCCAGGACAGGGGGGGAACTTTCTTT.

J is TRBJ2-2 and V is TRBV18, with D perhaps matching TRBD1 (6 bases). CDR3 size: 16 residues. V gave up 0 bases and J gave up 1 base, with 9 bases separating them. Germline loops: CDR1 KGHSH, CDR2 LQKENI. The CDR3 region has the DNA TGTGCCAGCTCACCACCCGGACAGAGGAACACCGGGGAGCTGTTTTTT. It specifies CASSPPGQRNTGELFF.

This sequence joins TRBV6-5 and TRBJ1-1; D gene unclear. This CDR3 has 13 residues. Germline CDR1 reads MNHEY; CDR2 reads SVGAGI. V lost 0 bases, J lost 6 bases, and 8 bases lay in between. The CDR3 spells CASSYSFYAEAFF. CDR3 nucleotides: TGTGCCAGCAGTTACTCGTTTTACGCTGAAGCTTTCTTT.

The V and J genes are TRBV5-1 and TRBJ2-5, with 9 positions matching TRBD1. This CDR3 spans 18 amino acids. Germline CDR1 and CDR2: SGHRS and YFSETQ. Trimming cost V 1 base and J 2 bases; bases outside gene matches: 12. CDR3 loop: CASSLISGTGRGQETQYF. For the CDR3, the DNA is TGCGCCAGCAGCTTGATATCAGGGACAGGGCGAGGGCAAGAGACCCAGTACTTC. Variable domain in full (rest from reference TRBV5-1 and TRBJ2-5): KAGVTQTPRYLIKTRGQQVTLSCSPISGHRSVSWYQQTPGQGLQFLFEYFSETQRNKGNFPGRFSGRQFSNSRSEMNVSTLELGDSALYLCASSLISGTGRGQETQYFGPGTRLLVL.

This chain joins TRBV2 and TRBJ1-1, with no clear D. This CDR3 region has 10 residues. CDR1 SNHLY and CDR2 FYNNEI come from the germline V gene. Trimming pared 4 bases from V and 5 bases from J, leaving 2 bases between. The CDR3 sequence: CASSVTEAFF. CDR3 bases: TGTGCCAGCAGTGTTACTGAAGCTTTCTTT.

In DNA form, the CDR3 reads TGTGCCAGTAGGCCCCTTCAAAGGACAGGGAGGAACACTGAAGCTTTCTTT. Translation gives CASRPLQRTGRNTEAFF. The rearrangement uses TRBV19 and TRBJ1-1, with 8 bases matching TRBD1. V was clipped by 6 bases and J by 1 base; unmatched bases: 13. This CDR3 has 17 amino acids. Germline V gives CDR1 LNHDA, CDR2 SQIVND (reference sequence). Supplemented by reference TRBV19 and TRBJ1-1, the full variable domain reads DGGITQSPKYLFRKEGQNVTLSCEQNLNHDAMYWYRQDPGQGLRLIYYSQIVNDFQKGDIAEGYSVSREKKESFPLTVTSAQKNPTAFYLCASRPLQRTGRNTEAFFGQGTRLTVV.

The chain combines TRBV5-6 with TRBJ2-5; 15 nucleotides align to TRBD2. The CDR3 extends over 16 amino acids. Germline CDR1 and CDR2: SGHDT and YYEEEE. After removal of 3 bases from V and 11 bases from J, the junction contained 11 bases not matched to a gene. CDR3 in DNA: TGTGCCAGCAGCTACGGACCGGGACTAGCGGGGGGATCGCAGTACTTC. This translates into CASSYGPGLAGGSQYF.

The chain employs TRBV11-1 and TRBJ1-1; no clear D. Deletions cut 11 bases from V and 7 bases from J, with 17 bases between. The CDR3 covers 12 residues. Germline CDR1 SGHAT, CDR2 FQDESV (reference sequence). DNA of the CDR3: TGTGCCGGCTCGGCCAGAACTAATGAAGCTTTCTTT. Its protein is CAGSARTNEAFF.

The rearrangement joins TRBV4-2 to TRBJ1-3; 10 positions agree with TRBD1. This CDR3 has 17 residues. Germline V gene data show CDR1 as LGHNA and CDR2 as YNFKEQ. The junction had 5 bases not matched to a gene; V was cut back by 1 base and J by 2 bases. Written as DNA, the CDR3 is TGTGCCAGCAGCCAAGGTGCGACAGGGGGCACTGGAAACACCATATATTTT. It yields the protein CASSQGATGGTGNTIYF.

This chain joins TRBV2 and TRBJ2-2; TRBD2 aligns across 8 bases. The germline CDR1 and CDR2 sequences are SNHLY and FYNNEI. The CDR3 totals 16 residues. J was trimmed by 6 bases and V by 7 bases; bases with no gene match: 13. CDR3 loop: CASTSRGAGGPGELFF. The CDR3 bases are TGTGCCAGCACGTCAAGGGGCGCGGGGGGACCCGGGGAGCTGTTTTTT.

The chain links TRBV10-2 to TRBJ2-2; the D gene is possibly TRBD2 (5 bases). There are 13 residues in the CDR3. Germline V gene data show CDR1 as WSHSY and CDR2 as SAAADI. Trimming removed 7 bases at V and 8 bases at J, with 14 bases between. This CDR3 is CASTVTGLGELFF. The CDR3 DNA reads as TGCGCCAGCACGGTTACGGGGTTAGGGGAGCTGTTTTTT.